Sequencing of this TCR beta chain was carried out in a study of radiation and T cells in renal cell carcinoma. Specified time point: blood 2 weeks post-SBRT. Treatment given: 15 Gy SBRT to primary tumor, nephrectomy 4 weeks later. Assay used: immunoSEQ multiplex PCR; TCRdb lists only in-frame clones, some missing. The repertoire consists of 150,000 to 190,000 clones, with about 87% occurring once and the leading ten covering approximately 13%. The J segment lost 8 bases and the V segment lost 1 base, leaving 11 bases of the junction unmatched. This CDR3 has 16 amino acids. Germline values: CDR1 SGHTA, CDR2 FQGNSA. Findings and caveats of the study: Baseline intratumoral clonotype presence is unknown without pretreatment biopsies.

This clone was counted a few times. No antigen is known for it. The clonotype originates from a woman aged 45-65 years with renal cell carcinoma. The chain links TRBV7-2 to TRBJ2-1, with 7 positions matching TRBD2. Sequenced material: blood, taken from a patient whose treatment included radiotherapy and nephrectomy. The CDR3 loop reads CASSLGGLWARDEQFF. DNA of the CDR3: TGTGCCAGCAGCTTAGGGGGACTATGGGCCCGGGATGAGCAGTTCTTC.